The rows below give T cell receptor beta chains drawn from one sample of a study of cytotoxic CD8 clonotypes in ibrutinib-treated CLL. Clones were sequenced by immunoSEQ multiplex PCR, and TCRdb holds only the in-frame ones, with some missing. The sample lists some 63,000 clones; approximately 90% were seen once. Source: PBMCs, taken after 12 months of ibrutinib treatment. These receptors originate from a human donor with chronic lymphocytic leukemia. The CDR3 runs from the conserved cysteine through the conserved F or W. D genes are given only for firm matches. The size of a clone is reported for some rows only, either as once, few or many, or as a class for expanded clones.

j_call v_call clone_size d_call cdr3_nt cdr3_aa
TRBJ2-1 TRBV29-1 . . TGCAGCGTCTCCTCCACCGGGACTCTCCGATCAAATGAGCAGTTCTTC CSVSSTGTLRSNEQFF
TRBJ2-1 TRBV6-5 . TRBD2 TGTGCCAGCAGCGCAACTAGCGGGCTTGAGCAGTTCTTC CASSATSGLEQFF
TRBJ2-3 TRBV9 . . TGTGCCAGCAGCGTCTCTAGCGGCACAGATACGCAGTATTTT CASSVSSGTDTQYF
TRBJ2-1 TRBV19 . TRBD2 TGTGCCAGTAGTAGCGGGACTAGCGGGAGTTCGTTGGACAATGAGCAGTTCTTC CASSSGTSGSSLDNEQFF
TRBJ2-1 TRBV30 . . TGTGCCTGTAGAGGGGGGGCGGACAATGAGCAGTTCTTC CACRGGADNEQFF
TRBJ2-7 TRBV5-1 once . TGCGCCAGCAGCAAGGACGGGGACCCTTACGAGCAGTACTTC CASSKDGDPYEQYF
TRBJ1-3 TRBV7-2 . . TGTGCCAGCAGCGGGGGTGGAAACACCATATATTTT CASSGGGNTIYF
TRBJ1-5 TRBV28 . . TGTGCCAGCAGTTTAGAGCGAGGGTCGAGCAGCAATCAGCCCCAGCATTTT CASSLERGSSSNQPQHF
TRBJ2-3 TRBV12-5 . TRBD2 TGTGCTAGTGGTTCCCCCTTAGCGGGACTAGCAGATACGCAGTATTTT CASGSPLAGLADTQYF
TRBJ2-1 TRBV7-7 . TRBD2 TGTGCCAGCAGCTTTAGCGGGCAAGACAATGAGCAGTTCTTC CASSFSGQDNEQFF
TRBJ1-3 TRBV6-5 . . TGTGCCAGCAGTTACTCGATTCTCGGGGGATTAGGCACCATATATTTT CASSYSILGGLGTIYF
TRBJ2-2 TRBV7-6 once . TGTGCCAGCAGTTCTGGGCTAGTCGCGAACACCGGGGAGCTGTTTTTT CASSSGLVANTGELFF
TRBJ2-5 TRBV9 . . TGTGCCAGCAGCCCCTGGGACACCGAGCAAGAGACCCAGTACTTC CASSPWDTEQETQYF
TRBJ2-7 TRBV9 . TRBD2 TGTGCCAGCAGCGCAGGACTAGCGGGAGAGGGCGAGCAGTACTTC CASSAGLAGEGEQYF